This is a list of T cell receptor beta chains from one sample in a study of shared clonotypes between healthy human individuals. Clones were sequenced by immunoSEQ multiplex PCR, and TCRdb holds only the in-frame ones, with some missing. The data hold over a million clones, with around 97% observed a single time. The sequencing input was naive CD4+ T cells sorted from blood. Receptors originate from a man aged 25 to 45 in good health. The CDR3 runs from the conserved cysteine through the conserved F or W. Each record gives: V gene, D gene, clone size, J gene, CDR3 DNA, CDR3 protein. A D gene is named only where the DNA matches it firmly. The listing skips clone size in some rows; elsewhere it reads once, few, many or a size class.

TRBV9,TRBD2,NA,TRBJ2-1,TGTGCCAGCAGCGTACGGCGGGAGGAGAATGAGCAGTTCTTC,CASSVRREENEQFF
TRBV27,TRBD2,NA,TRBJ2-1,TGTGCCAGCAGTTCCGCTAGCGGGAGGGCCTCGTATGAGCAGTTCTTC,CASSSASGRASYEQFF
TRBV11-2,TRBD2,once,TRBJ2-1,TGTGCCAGCAGCTTCCGGACTAGCGGGGATTACAATGAGCAGTTCTTC,CASSFRTSGDYNEQFF
TRBV5-6,NA,NA,TRBJ1-1,TGTGCCAGCAGCATCGAAGACAGACCCGGCGGAGCTTTCTTT,CASSIEDRPGGAFF
TRBV6-1,NA,NA,TRBJ2-7,TGTGCCAGCAGTGAACAACCGTCCTCCTACGAGCAGTACTTC,CASSEQPSSYEQYF
TRBV19,NA,NA,TRBJ1-4,TGTGCCAGTAGTAGAAGAGGGGGACTTGCAACTAATGAAAAACTGTTTTTT,CASSRRGGLATNEKLFF
TRBV19,TRBD1,NA,TRBJ1-5,TGTGCCAGCAAAACCCACAGGGGGCAGGAACAGCCCCAGCATTTT,CASKTHRGQEQPQHF
TRBV5-8,NA,NA,TRBJ2-7,TGTGCCAGCAGCTTAGCGGACCCTACCTACGAGCAGTACTTC,CASSLADPTYEQYF
TRBV9,NA,NA,TRBJ2-7,TGTGCCAGCAGCGTCGACCAGGAAGGCGAGCAGTACTTC,CASSVDQEGEQYF
TRBV11-2,TRBD1,NA,TRBJ2-1,TGTGCCAGCAGCCGGGACAGCTACAATGAGCAGTTCTTC,CASSRDSYNEQFF
TRBV28,NA,NA,TRBJ1-4,TGTGCCAGCAGTACTGGGCAGAACGTAATGTTTTTT,CASSTGQNVMFF
TRBV28,NA,NA,TRBJ1-1,TGTGCCAGCAGTACAATCGGACAGCTTGAAGCTTTCTTT,CASSTIGQLEAFF
TRBV28,TRBD1,NA,TRBJ1-2,TGTGCCAGCAGTTCGGCCGGGACAGAATATGGCTACACCTTC,CASSSAGTEYGYTF
TRBV5-5,NA,NA,TRBJ2-4,TGTGCCAGCAGCCCAGCCGGGGGGCCACACGTTCAGTACTTC,CASSPAGGPHVQYF
TRBV19,NA,NA,TRBJ1-5,TGTGCCAGTACCGGGGCCCGGGCTCAGCATTTT,CASTGARAQHF
TRBV4-3,TRBD2,NA,TRBJ2-1,TGCGCCAGCAGCCTCTTCCCTCCCGGGACTAGCGGTTACAATGAGCAGTTCTTC,CASSLFPPGTSGYNEQFF
TRBV7-6,NA,NA,TRBJ2-1,TGTGCCAGCAGTTCCCCCAGGTCAGGCAGGCCCTACAATGAGCAGTTCTTC,CASSSPRSGRPYNEQFF
TRBV5-4,NA,NA,TRBJ2-5,TGTGCCAGCAGCTTCCCCATGGCGGGCAGACAAGAGACCCAGTACTTC,CASSFPMAGRQETQYF
TRBV5-1,NA,NA,TRBJ2-5,TGCGCCAGCAGCTCCCCGGGGGACGAGACCCAGTACTTC,CASSSPGDETQYF
TRBV6-1,NA,NA,TRBJ1-2,TGTGCCAGCAGGGTACACCTTAGGGACTATGGCTACACCTTC,CASRVHLRDYGYTF
TRBV5-1,NA,NA,TRBJ1-1,TGCGCCAGCAGCTTATCGTCAGGGGCGCTGATGAACACTGAAGCTTTCTTT,CASSLSSGALMNTEAFF
TRBV7-2,TRBD2,NA,TRBJ2-7,TGTGCCAGCAGCGTCACCGGGACTAGCGGGTACGAGCAGTACTTC,CASSVTGTSGYEQYF
TRBV5-5,NA,NA,TRBJ1-1,TGTGCCAGCAGCCCCCCGCTGGGCCCCATGAACACTGAAGCTTTCTTT,CASSPPLGPMNTEAFF
TRBV5-6,NA,NA,TRBJ2-5,TGTGCCAGCAGCCCCCGGGACCAAGAGACCCAGTACTTC,CASSPRDQETQYF
TRBV18,NA,NA,TRBJ2-5,TGTGCCAGCTCACCGTCGAAGGGACCAGGAGAGACCCAGTACTTC,CASSPSKGPGETQYF
TRBV5-1,TRBD2,NA,TRBJ2-2,TGCGCCAGCAGCTTGGCTTATGGACTAGCGGGAGGAGCTGGGGAGCTGTTTTTT,CASSLAYGLAGGAGELFF
TRBV28,TRBD1,NA,TRBJ2-5,TGTGCCAGCAGTGTAACAGGGGTCGAGACCCAGTACTTC,CASSVTGVETQYF
TRBV5-6,TRBD1,NA,TRBJ2-2,TGTGCCAGCAGCTTGCTAGACAGGGGGAACACCGGGGAGCTGTTTTTT,CASSLLDRGNTGELFF